This T cell receptor beta chain was captured by sequencing in a study of beta chain features in type 1 diabetes. The isolated RNA, all of it, was reverse transcribed, so expressed TCRB transcripts were what got sequenced. TCRdb keeps only in-frame clones here, not all; method: immunoSEQ multiplex PCR. The sample yields hundreds of thousands of clones, 25% to 35% seen once. This clone was seen a few times. Isolation of CD4+ naive, central memory, regulatory and stem cell-like memory cells was achieved by sorting via CD45RO/CCR7/CD25/CD127/CD95/CD27. The germline V gene encodes CDR1 SNHLY and CDR2 FYNNEI. The germline V and J ends were trimmed by 9 bases and 1 base, with 7 bases remaining between them. CDR3 length equals 12 residues.

The TCR sequence derives from a man aged 18 to 29 in good health. The gene calls are TRBV2 and TRBJ1-5; D unresolved. Material for sequencing was naive CD4+ T cells from blood. CDR3 DNA: TGTGCCAGTGGACCGAGCAATCAGCCCCAGCATTTT. Residues: CASGPSNQPQHF.